This TCR beta chain was obtained from a study of regulatory T cells in long-lasting Graves disease (dated by TCRdb to the early 2020s). Regarding the complete study: Newly diagnosed Graves' disease patients had taken antithyroid drugs for less than 3 months. Peripheral blood TCR sequencing and RNA sequencing compared persistent Graves' disease patients with newly diagnosed Graves' disease patients. The study was conducted in China and was registered as a clinical trial. A total of about 35 samples underwent TCR sequencing, from roughly 13 patients with persistent Graves' disease and 20 or so patients with newly diagnosed Graves' disease. Broad study findings and their caveats: Only peripheral blood was studied, because thyroid tissue, the primary lesion, was inaccessible. As a limitation, the authors acknowledged that the small sample size may reduce accuracy. Lower TCR Shannon entropy and fewer highly expanded clones were observed in persistent Graves' disease patients than in newly diagnosed patients, which suggested clonal expansion. Sequencing and analysis were restricted to the TCR beta chain. Patients with persistent disease shared more public clonotypes (around 2,500) than newly diagnosed patients did (roughly 970). Persistent disease showed preferential use of TRBV28, TRBJ1-2 and TRBJ2-5, whereas newly diagnosed disease favored TRBV20-1 and TRBJ2-1.

In the germline V gene (reference sequence), CDR1 corresponds to SGHKS and CDR2 to YYEKEE. Trimming takes 3 bases off V and 6 bases off J; junction bases not matched to a gene: 3. The cysteine opens and the phenylalanine closes a CDR3 of 14 amino acids. Only the CDR3 region is kept as DNA, spanning 42 bases read in frame from base 1. The method behind the library was multiplex PCR. The sequencer listed for this sample is Illumina HiSeq 4000. To build TCR beta libraries, CDR3 regions were amplified by Arm-PCR using iRepertoire HTBI primers. Gel purification was performed on PCR products prior to sequencing. Turning to the authors' computational methods: A total of under 80 TRBV and 14 TRBJ segments were identified across samples and were used for gene usage analysis of CDR3 amino acid clonotypes. COPE and FqMerger were used to merge filtered high-quality paired reads into contigs. BLAST was used to align contigs to IMGT TRBV, TRBD and TRBJ reference genes, with CDR3 defined following IMGT. Highly expanded clones were defined as clonotypes with a frequency above 0.1%. Repertoire diversity was measured by Shannon entropy, and V-J evenness by the Gini coefficient. Public clonotypes were defined as clonotypes shared by more than one individual. TCRdb cleaned the public reads at Q25 with fastp, built clones with MiXCR and kept in-frame beta chains. Rows with a matching CDR3 protein are joined into one entry that keeps the most common DNA and genes. For this entry, the V and J calls and clone size follow TCRdb and not the study's own pipeline. In all, the sample holds 530,000 or so distinct CDR3 sequences, and approximately 12% of those were seen once. Together, the top ten hold over 7.5% of the sample.

The sample's time point label, in plain terms: newly diagnosed GD, antithyroid drugs for less than 3 months. RNA was extracted from PBMCs in TRIzol for both TCR sequencing and RNA sequencing. The diagnosis of Graves' disease followed American Thyroid Association guidelines. Patients for the study were recruited at an endocrinology department in Xi'an, China. Each patient gave around 9.2 milliliters of peripheral blood, collected in an EDTA anticoagulant tube. PBMCs were isolated by Ficoll Paque Plus density gradient separation without further T cell sorting. RNA quality was checked with an Agilent 2100 Bioanalyzer and agarose gel, and concentration with a NanoDrop 2000. Remarks on this clonotype: What this receptor recognizes is not known. A much larger clone differs by one base, so this may be a read error.

This same sample was also part of a study on T cells in Graves' hyperthyroidism and ophthalmopathy. As the second paper documents: Stable Graves' hyperthyroidism was defined as no progression to ophthalmopathy during 18 months of follow-up. Hyperthyroidism patients were newly diagnosed, had a disease duration of under 2 months, and were aged 18 to 65 years. Patients with uncontrolled infections, other autoimmune diseases, pregnancy or lactation were excluded. Diagnoses were established on the basis of clinical symptoms, serum thyroxine and TRAb, thyroid ultrasound, and orbital computed tomography. A first-round RT-PCR of the TCR CDR3 used the HTBI primer set with the Qiagen OneStep RT-PCR kit. Most expanded thyroid clonotypes (frequency above 0.001) were also detected in blood, suggesting blood repertoires may reflect thyroid immune responses. A 13 V-J signature model separated ophthalmopathy from stable hyperthyroidism, with over 85% sensitivity and 81.08% specificity in cross-validation and 80%/75% in testing. In validation, the model predicted progression to ophthalmopathy a median of around six months before onset, with about 67% sensitivity and roughly 79% specificity. TCR V-J signatures able to tell the groups apart were searched for in a discovery cohort of 95 to 100 patients, of whom around 43 had Graves' ophthalmopathy and about 60 had stable Graves' hyperthyroidism. Prospective prediction of ophthalmopathy was tested in an independent validation cohort consisting of 18 hyperthyroidism patients and more than 15 patients who later progressed to ophthalmopathy. The 95 to 100 discovery patients were divided at random into training and test sets in a 7:3 ratio. Thyroid tissue and blood T-cell repertoires from about 6 Graves' hyperthyroidism patients were also compared in the study. Once sampling was done, hyperthyroidism patients were given methimazole at a starting dose of 30 mg daily, whereas ophthalmopathy patients were given high-dose intravenous methylprednisolone. Libraries were constructed in a second round of multiplex PCR, after which size selection and purification were carried out. Paired-end sequencing of the libraries was performed with 100 bp reads on an Illumina HiSeq2000. SOAPnuke was used to process the raw data, throwing out any read that contained adapters or uncalled bases, had a mean Phred below 15, or lacked an exact constant-primer or identifier match. High-quality paired reads were merged with COPE v1.2.5, and unique nucleotide sequences were defined as clonotypes. MiTCR v1.1 was used to align the clonotypes against IMGT TRBV, TRBD and TRBJ reference segments. Analysis was restricted to V-J combinations with a frequency above 0.0001, which covered over 98% of repertoires. The TCS score was defined as the ratio of F50 (clonal expansion) to E x V (chaos), calculated using BLOSUM62-based TCRdist between CDR3 peptides within each V-J. Welch's t-statistics and random forest reduced 500 to 650 V-J features to 13, which were used in a naive Bayes classifier (R e1071). Sample size was not statistically predetermined, and blinding of investigators to group allocation was not performed. According to the paper, TCR Vbeta CDR3 sequencing was carried out on more than 120 peripheral blood samples, which came from about 45 ophthalmopathy, some 73 hyperthyroidism and roughly 17 progressor patients.

The receptor was isolated from a man aged 25 to 40 with Graves disease. Donor details come from another sample of the same person, matched by shared clones. The chain employs TRBV5-5 and TRBJ2-2, with TRBD1 matching 9 junction bases. The sequencing used peripheral blood mononuclear cells (PBMCs), collected at new diagnosis, from a patient treated with antithyroid drugs. The DNA sequence follows: TGTGCCAGCAGCTCGGACAGGGGCGCCGGGGAGCTGTTTTTT. It codes for CASSSDRGAGELFF.